These 29 T cell receptor beta chains share one sample of origin, sequenced in a study of blood T cell repertoires in COVID-19. TCRdb keeps only in-frame clones here, not all; method: immunoSEQ multiplex PCR. Among about 280,000 clones listed, almost 90% were seen once. Sequencing was carried out using PBMCs or T cells enriched from blood (not recorded which). These receptors were obtained from a woman between 18 and 30 years old with acute COVID-19.

V gene TRBV6-5 combines with J gene TRBJ1-6; no reliable D call. Germline assignment: CDR1 MNHEY and CDR2 SVGAGI. CDR3 length: 15 residues. V was clipped by 2 bases and J by 9 bases, with 14 bases between them. CDR3 loop: CASSYRGGSGSPLHF. CDR3 sequence (DNA): TGTGCCAGCAGTTACCGGGGAGGCTCAGGTTCACCCCTCCACTTT.

The chain uses TRBV18 and TRBJ1-1; 8 nucleotides align to TRBD1. The length of the CDR3 is 16 residues. Trimming took 6 bases from V and 1 from J; bases not matched to a gene: 10. CDR1 and CDR2 (germline): KGHSH, LQKENI. This CDR3 is CASSVIQGVGNTEAFF. CDR3 DNA sequence: TGTGCCAGCTCGGTTATACAGGGGGTTGGGAACACTGAAGCTTTCTTT.

This chain links TRBV5-1 with TRBJ2-1, with D perhaps TRBD2 (5 bases). Trimming shortened V by 1 base and J by 6 bases, and 17 bases separated the two germline ends. This CDR3 has 16 residues. CDR1 is SGHRS, CDR2 YFSETQ, per germline. In DNA form, the CDR3 reads TGCGCCAGCAGCTTGTACGGAGCGGTTTCTTTCAATGAGCAGTTCTTC. Amino acids: CASSLYGAVSFNEQFF.

The rearrangement links TRBV5-1 to TRBJ1-4; D gene unclear. Trimming took 4 bases from V and 7 from J, leaving 8 bases between them. Looked up from germline, CDR1 is SGHRS and CDR2 is YFSETQ. The CDR3 consists of 12 residues. The CDR3 reads CASSLNSEKLFF. CDR3 in DNA: TGCGCCAGCAGCCTGAATAGTGAAAAACTGTTTTTT.

The rearrangement uses TRBV6-5 and TRBJ2-5, with 7 bases aligning to TRBD2. Trimming at V came to 2 bases and at J to 5 bases, leaving 2 bases not matched to a gene. Germline loops: CDR1 MNHEY, CDR2 SVGAGI. This CDR3 comprises 13 residues. The CDR3 DNA sequence: TGTGCCAGCAGTTACATGGGGGGGGAGACCCAGTACTTC. Translating it yields CASSYMGGETQYF.

The chain has TRBV19 and TRBJ2-4; TRBD1 might be the D (6 bases). CDR1 and CDR2 from the germline V gene are LNHDA and SQIVND (reference sequence). CDR3 length equals 15 residues. V was shortened by 1 base and J by 2 bases, with 9 bases between the two germline ends. The CDR3 DNA sequence: TGTGCCAGTAGTATAGGAGGGGGAACCAAAAACATTCAGTACTTC. Encoded protein: CASSIGGGTKNIQYF. The entire variable domain, with the rest obtained from reference TRBV19 and TRBJ2-4, is as follows: DGGITQSPKYLFRKEGQNVTLSCEQNLNHDAMYWYRQDPGQGLRLIYYSQIVNDFQKGDIAEGYSVSREKKESFPLTVTSAQKNPTAFYLCASSIGGGTKNIQYFGAGTRLSVL.

V and J are TRBV15 and TRBJ1-2, with 9 bases that match TRBD1. The germline gives CDR1 LNHNV, CDR2 YYDKDF (reference sequence). The CDR3 has 15 amino acids. V shed 1 base, J shed 4 bases, and the junction held 4 bases outside the gene matches. The CDR3 reads CATSRGGQGSYGYTF. CDR3 in DNA: TGTGCCACCAGCAGAGGGGGACAGGGTTCCTATGGCTACACCTTC. The variable domain in full, completed from reference TRBV15 and TRBJ1-2, reads DAMVIQNPRYQVTQFGKPVTLSCSQTLNHNVMYWYQQKSSQAPKLLFHYYDKDFNNEADTPDNFQSRRPNTSFCFLDIRSPGLGDTAMYLCATSRGGQGSYGYTFGSGTRLTVV.

This chain uses TRBV6-5 with TRBJ1-2; 8 bases map to TRBD1. V shed 4 bases and J 8 bases; nucleotides not matched to a gene: 6. CDR1 is MNHEY and CDR2 is SVGAGI in the germline V gene. CDR3 length: 13 residues. CDR3 coding DNA: TGTGCCAGCAGTTCGGTAGGGACAGGCGGCTACACCTTC. It yields the protein CASSSVGTGGYTF.

This clone was seen a handful of times. Other DNA sequences in this sample translate to the same CDR3. The chain joins TRBV28 to TRBJ2-1, with TRBD2 matching 8 bases. The CDR3 has 14 amino acids. The germline CDR1 and CDR2 sequences are MDHEN and SYDVKM. The trim removed 5 bases at V and 6 bases at J, leaving 6 bases unmatched. The CDR3, as DNA: TGTGCCAGCAGTCTAGCGGGCGGAGGCAATGAGCAGTTCTTC. It is translated as CASSLAGGGNEQFF.

The rearrangement uses TRBV6-5 and TRBJ1-6; D is uncertain. Trimming removed 0 bases from V and 9 bases from J, with 6 bases in between. The CDR3 spans 13 residues. CDR1 is MNHEY, CDR2 SVGAGI, per germline. The CDR3 here is CASSYSLGSPLHF. The DNA of the CDR3 is TGTGCCAGCAGTTACTCACTCGGTTCACCCCTCCACTTT.

This rearrangement joins TRBV28 to TRBJ2-7; D unresolved. In germline, CDR1 is MDHEN, CDR2 SYDVKM. There are 15 residues in the CDR3. V lost 4 bases to trimming and J lost 2 bases, with 15 bases between them. The CDR3 spells CASSYKLRSTYEQYF. CDR3 coding DNA: TGTGCCAGCAGTTACAAGCTCAGGTCCACCTACGAGCAGTACTTC. Based on the CDR3 plus reference TRBV28 and TRBJ2-7, the full variable domain is DVKVTQSSRYLVKRTGEKVFLECVQDMDHENMFWYRQDPGLGLRLIYFSYDVKMKEKGDIPEGYSVSREKKERFSLILESASTNQTSMYLCASSYKLRSTYEQYFGPGTRLTVT.

The genes are TRBV27 and TRBJ2-3; no firm D call. Trimming cost V 6 bases and J 3 bases, with 31 bases left between them. The CDR3 runs to 20 residues. Per germline, CDR1 MNHEY and CDR2 SMNVEV (reference sequence). CDR3 bases: TGTGCCAGCAGACTTCGCTCGGTGGCAGACTCGCCCCGCCGGACAGATACGCAGTATTTT. Its protein product is CASRLRSVADSPRRTDTQYF.

The rearrangement uses TRBV29-1 and TRBJ1-2; D is ambiguous. CDR1 and CDR2 from the germline V gene are SQVTM and ANQGSEA. V was cut by 4 bases and J by 4 bases, with 16 bases left in between. The CDR3 is made up of 14 amino acids. CDR3 residues: CSVAKGGGFYGYTF. CDR3 nucleotides: TGCAGCGTTGCGAAGGGAGGAGGGTTCTATGGCTACACCTTC.

The chain uses TRBV7-2 and TRBJ1-6; 12 bases are shared with TRBD1. The ends lost 5 bases at V and 5 bases at J; junction bases unmatched: 7. Germline-derived CDR1 and CDR2 are SGHTA and FQGNSA. CDR3 length equals 17 residues. For the CDR3, the DNA is TGTGCCAGCAGCCCAACCGGGACAGGGGGCAATAATTCACCCCTCCACTTT. Translation: CASSPTGTGGNNSPLHF.

This rearrangement joins TRBV10-2 to TRBJ1-2; 7 bases match TRBD1. Germline values: CDR1 WSHSY, CDR2 SAAADI. V was clipped by 4 bases and J by 0 bases; unmatched bases: 2. The CDR3 loop spans 14 amino acids. Here the CDR3 reads CASSVGTANYGYTF. DNA of the CDR3: TGCGCCAGCAGTGTCGGGACAGCTAACTATGGCTACACCTTC.

This clone has just one count. The rearrangement links TRBV19 to TRBJ2-7; D not resolved. There are 14 residues in the CDR3. Germline CDR1 is LNHDA and CDR2 is SQIVND (reference sequence). V lost 3 bases and J 2 bases, leaving 11 bases between the germline ends. The CDR3 DNA sequence: TGTGCCAGTAGTATTACTAAGTCCCCCTACGAGCAGTACTTC. This gives the protein CASSITKSPYEQYF.

V gene TRBV19 combines with J gene TRBJ2-5; D possibly corresponds to TRBD1 (6 bases). V was trimmed by 8 bases and J by 6 bases, leaving 16 bases between them. CDR3 size: 13 residues. CDR1 is LNHDA and CDR2 is SQIVND in the germline V gene (reference sequence). The CDR3 bases are TGTGCCAGTCGGAGGACAGCTACTCAGACCCAGTACTTC. Its protein product is CASRRTATQTQYF. Using reference TRBV19 and TRBJ2-5 for the parts outside the CDR3, the full variable domain is DGGITQSPKYLFRKEGQNVTLSCEQNLNHDAMYWYRQDPGQGLRLIYYSQIVNDFQKGDIAEGYSVSREKKESFPLTVTSAQKNPTAFYLCASRRTATQTQYFGPGTRLLVL.

The chain uses TRBV7-3 and TRBJ2-3, with 10 bases aligning to TRBD2. Per the germline V gene, CDR1 is SGHTA and CDR2 is FQGTGA. The CDR3 contains 16 residues. Trimming at V came to 4 bases and at J to 1 base, leaving 5 bases not matched to a gene. DNA for the CDR3: TGTGCCAGCAGCTCTCCCGGGACTAGCGGCACAGATACGCAGTATTTT. It codes for CASSSPGTSGTDTQYF.

This chain connects TRBV12-3 or TRBV12-4 to TRBJ2-1; a weak D match, TRBD2 (6 bases). V lost 6 bases and J 9 bases, leaving 9 bases between the germline ends. CDR3 length equals 11 residues. The CDR3 coding sequence is TGTGCCAGCAGAGGAGGGAGTGAGCAGTTCTTC. Amino acids: CASRGGSEQFF.

CDR3 loop: CATEDPGTMNTEAFF. The CDR3 DNA follows: TGTGCCACTGAGGATCCCGGGACTATGAACACTGAAGCTTTCTTT. The J gene is TRBJ1-1, the V gene TRBV6-5; a possible D gene is TRBD1 (5 bases). CDR1 is MNHEY, CDR2 SVGAGI, per germline. With 10 bases removed from V and 0 bases from J, the gap between germline ends came to 18 bases. This CDR3 has 15 amino acids.

This rearrangement joins TRBV29-1 to TRBJ2-7, with 9 nucleotides matching TRBD2. The CDR3 length is 14 residues. In germline, CDR1 is SQVTM, CDR2 ANQGSEA. J lost 5 bases, V lost 1 base, and 6 bases had no gene match. CDR3 nucleotides: TGCAGCGTTGAAGGCGGGAGGGCCATGGACGAGCAGTACTTC. Protein: CSVEGGRAMDEQYF.

The chain carries TRBV15 and TRBJ2-5, with D unresolved. Per the germline V gene, CDR1 is LNHNV and CDR2 is YYDKDF (reference sequence). This CDR3 region has 17 residues. V was shortened by 0 bases and J by 5 bases, with 19 bases between the two germline ends. CDR3 in DNA: TGTGCCACCAGCAGAGAATACCGTGCCCTTGAGGAGGAGACCCAGTACTTC. It encodes CATSREYRALEEETQYF.

The V gene is TRBV4-2, the J gene TRBJ2-2, with 11 bases matching TRBD2. CDR1 LGHNA and CDR2 YNFKEQ come from the germline V gene. V shed 4 bases and J 6 bases; nucleotides not matched to a gene: 7. The CDR3 contains 16 residues. The CDR3 protein is CASSRALAGEAGELFF. The CDR3 coding sequence is TGTGCCAGCAGCCGAGCACTAGCGGGAGAGGCCGGGGAGCTGTTTTTT.

The chain joins TRBV2 to TRBJ2-2; 9 nucleotides align to TRBD2. J was trimmed by 1 base and V by 8 bases; bases with no gene match: 2. The CDR3 contains 14 residues. Per the germline V gene, CDR1 is SNHLY and CDR2 is FYNNEI. CDR3: CASLAGRNTGELFF. The DNA of the CDR3 is TGTGCCAGCCTAGCGGGAAGGAACACCGGGGAGCTGTTTTTT. Variable domain in full (rest from reference TRBV2 and TRBJ2-2): EPEVTQTPSHQVTQMGQEVILRCVPISNHLYFYWYRQILGQKVEFLVSFYNNEISEKSEIFDDQFSVERPDGSNFTLKIRSTKLEDSAMYFCASLAGRNTGELFFGEGSRLTVL.

The chain joins TRBV5-1 to TRBJ2-1; a weak D match, TRBD2 (5 bases). Germline V gene lookup returns CDR1 SGHRS and CDR2 YFSETQ. CDR3 size: 13 residues. With 4 bases removed from V and 7 bases from J, the gap between germline ends came to 12 bases. CDR3 protein: CASSPPSINEQFF. In DNA, the CDR3 is TGCGCCAGCAGCCCCCCTAGCATAAATGAGCAGTTCTTC.

The chain recombines TRBV30 with TRBJ1-5; 7 bases line up with TRBD1. V was clipped by 3 bases and J by 2 bases; unmatched bases: 7. The CDR3 is 15 amino acids. The germline V gene encodes CDR1 GTSNPN and CDR2 SVGIG (reference sequence). The CDR3 protein is CAWSSDRVGNQPQHF. CDR3 bases: TGTGCCTGGAGCTCCGACAGGGTCGGCAATCAGCCCCAGCATTTT.

The count of this clone is one. The chain joins TRBV2 to TRBJ2-3; TRBD2 matches 8 bases. The CDR3 has 15 residues. Germline trimming cut 6 bases from V and 0 bases from J; bases unmatched to any gene: 5. Looked up from germline, CDR1 is SNHLY and CDR2 is FYNNEI. The CDR3 nucleotides read TGTGCCAGCAGAGTGACTAGCGTTAGCACAGATACGCAGTATTTT. Translating gives CASRVTSVSTDTQYF.

This clone was recorded once. The gene calls are TRBV30 and TRBJ2-7; TRBD2 matches 14 bases. CDR1 is GTSNPN and CDR2 is SVGIG in the germline V gene (reference sequence). With V trimmed by 2 bases and J by 5 bases, 5 bases remained unmatched. The CDR3 runs 15 residues. The CDR3 sequence is CAWSPGTSGSHEQYF. CDR3 DNA: TGTGCCTGGAGTCCAGGGACTAGCGGGAGCCACGAGCAGTACTTC.

CDR3 sequence: CASSQSGATNEKLFF. DNA for the CDR3: TGTGCCAGCAGCCAATCAGGGGCAACTAATGAAAAACTGTTTTTT. The rearrangement links TRBV4-2 to TRBJ1-4, with a tentative D call TRBD1 (6 bases). The CDR3 sequence is 15 residues long. V lost 2 bases to trimming and J lost 0 bases, with 7 bases between them. Germline V lookup: CDR1 LGHNA, CDR2 YNFKEQ.